The 15 T cell receptor beta chains reported below all come from one sample, sequenced in a study of shared clonotypes between healthy human individuals. The naive CD8 subset, CD45RO-negative cells positively selected for CCR7, excluded terminally differentiated effector memory CD45RA+ cells. This table comes from immunoSEQ multiplex PCR, and its TCRdb copy is limited to in-frame clones, with some not included. The sample records approximately 1.9 million clones, around 95% being singletons. The sequenced material came from naive CD8+ T cells from PBMCs. These receptors all come from a man between 18 and 35 years old in good health. Some clones in this sample may be carry-over from other donors' samples.

The chain joins TRBV10-1 to TRBJ2-1, with 12 bases that match TRBD2. The J segment lost 1 base and the V segment lost 8 bases, leaving 9 bases of the junction unmatched. Germline V gene sequence: CDR1 WNHNN, CDR2 SYGVQD (reference sequence). This CDR3 has 17 amino acids. DNA for the CDR3: TGCGCCAGCCCCACTAGCGGGAGGACCCCTTCCTACAATGAGCAGTTCTTC. It is translated as CASPTSGRTPSYNEQFF.

V gene TRBV27 combines with J gene TRBJ2-7; D is ambiguous. Germline loops: CDR1 MNHEY, CDR2 SMNVEV (reference sequence). CDR3 length equals 16 residues. The V gene lost 0 bases and the J gene lost 3 bases, with 15 bases spanning the gap. The CDR3 DNA reads as TGTGCCAGCAGTTTATCGGTATCCGGAAGCTACTACGAGCAGTACTTC. It translates to CASSLSVSGSYYEQYF.

The chain has TRBV4-1 and TRBJ1-1; D may be TRBD1 (5 bases). Germline CDR1 reads MGHRA; CDR2 reads YSYEKL. The CDR3 covers 13 residues. V was shortened by 8 bases and J by 4 bases, with 14 bases between the two germline ends. This chain's CDR3 is CASAFDSSTEAFF. CDR3 sequence (DNA): TGCGCCAGCGCTTTCGACAGCTCCACTGAAGCTTTCTTT.

This rearrangement joins TRBV10-1 to TRBJ2-3, with D possibly matching TRBD2 (8 bases). CDR1 is WNHNN, CDR2 SYGVQD, per germline (reference sequence). This CDR3 contains 18 residues. CDR3 sequence reads: CAKSGTARTSCDTDTQYF. Written as DNA, the CDR3 is TGCGCGAAAAGCGGGACAGCGAGGACTAGCTGTGACACAGATACGCAGTATTTT.

The chain has TRBV5-1 and TRBJ1-1; D not certain. The germline V gene has CDR1 SGHRS and CDR2 YFSETQ. V shed 2 bases and J shed 10 bases, with 3 bases lying between them. The length of the CDR3 is 9 residues. CDR3 sequence reads: CASSFRAFF. The CDR3 bases are TGCGCCAGCAGCTTTAGAGCTTTCTTT.

The chain carries TRBV7-2 and TRBJ2-7; 9 bases are shared with TRBD1. Germline V gives CDR1 SGHTA, CDR2 FQGNSA. Losses at the gene ends were 1 base for V and 3 bases for J; bases not matched to a gene: 7. CDR3 length: 16 amino acids. CDR3 nucleotides: TGTGCCAGCAGCTTAGTGCGACAGGGGGAGTTCTACGAGCAGTACTTC. Protein: CASSLVRQGEFYEQYF. Full variable domain (remainder filled in from reference TRBV7-2 and TRBJ2-7): GAGVSQSPSNKVTEKGKDVELRCDPISGHTALYWYRQSLGQGLEFLIYFQGNSAPDKSGLPSDRFSAERTGGSVSTLTIQRTQQEDSAVYLCASSLVRQGEFYEQYFGPGTRLTVT.

The rearrangement joins TRBV12-5 to TRBJ2-1; TRBD2 aligns across 8 bases. Trimming removed 7 bases from V and 10 bases from J; junction bases left unmatched: 15. Germline values: CDR1 LGHNT, CDR2 FRNRAP. This CDR3 spans 15 amino acids. The chain's CDR3 is CASVPASGPPWEQFF. CDR3 nucleotide sequence: TGTGCTAGTGTCCCGGCTAGCGGGCCCCCGTGGGAGCAGTTCTTC. The full variable domain, completed using reference TRBV12-5 and TRBJ2-1, is DARVTQTPRHKVTEMGQEVTMRCQPILGHNTVFWYRQTMMQGLELLAYFRNRAPLDDSGMPKDRFSAEMPDATLATLKIQPSEPRDSAVYFCASVPASGPPWEQFFGPGTRLTVL.

The chain uses TRBV6-1 and TRBJ1-3; D possibly corresponds to TRBD1 (6 bases). CDR1 is MNHNS and CDR2 is SASEGT in the germline V gene. The CDR3 length is 18 residues. Trimming shortened V by 2 bases and J by 4 bases, and 21 bases separated the two germline ends. CDR3 bases: TGTGCCAGCAGTGAATTGATAGGGGCAGGGGAGGGAGGAAACACCATATATTTT. It yields the protein CASSELIGAGEGGNTIYF.

This clone was observed once. The same CDR3 also results from other DNA sequences found in this sample. The chain has TRBV27 and TRBJ1-1; D is ambiguous. This CDR3 contains 14 residues. Germline values: CDR1 MNHEY, CDR2 SMNVEV (reference sequence). Trimming stripped 5 bases from V and 1 base from J, with 11 bases between. As DNA, the CDR3 is TGTGCCAGCAGTCTAGGACGGGGGAACACTGAAGCTTTCTTT. Its translation: CASSLGRGNTEAFF.

This clone was seen a single time. The CDR3, as DNA: TGTGCCAGCAGTCTCCGGGACTATCTTAATGAGCAGTTCTTC. Amino acids: CASSLRDYLNEQFF. The chain joins TRBV28 to TRBJ2-1; 7 bases map to TRBD2. The CDR3 has 14 residues. J was trimmed by 7 bases and V by 5 bases; bases with no gene match: 8. Looked up from germline, CDR1 is MDHEN and CDR2 is SYDVKM.

The V and J genes are TRBV4-2 and TRBJ2-3; the D is unclear. Trimming took 8 bases from V and 1 from J, leaving 7 bases between them. The CDR3 is 12 residues long. Germline lookup yields CDR1 LGHNA and CDR2 YNFKEQ. The CDR3 here is CASGGGTDTQYF. CDR3 sequence (DNA): TGTGCCAGCGGTGGGGGCACAGATACGCAGTATTTT.

The chain joins TRBV19 to TRBJ2-2, with a possible D match to TRBD1 (5 bases). The CDR3 has 15 amino acids. The V end lost 3 bases, the J end lost 3 bases, and 11 bases lay between the germline ends. Germline V gives CDR1 LNHDA, CDR2 SQIVND (reference sequence). In DNA, the CDR3 is TGTGCCAGTAGTATTTCAAGGGGTCACACCGGGGAGCTGTTTTTT. It specifies CASSISRGHTGELFF. Together with reference TRBV19 and TRBJ2-2, the CDR3 gives the full variable domain: DGGITQSPKYLFRKEGQNVTLSCEQNLNHDAMYWYRQDPGQGLRLIYYSQIVNDFQKGDIAEGYSVSREKKESFPLTVTSAQKNPTAFYLCASSISRGHTGELFFGEGSRLTVL.

J is TRBJ2-7 and V is TRBV27; tentatively, D is TRBD1 or TRBD2 (5 bases each). Germline V gene data show CDR1 as MNHEY and CDR2 as SMNVEV (reference sequence). The CDR3 contains 15 residues. Trimming left V 1 base short and J 0 bases short, with 10 bases between. CDR3 sequence reads: CASSLYGDPSYEQYF. The CDR3 DNA is TGTGCCAGCAGTTTATATGGGGACCCCTCCTACGAGCAGTACTTC.

The chain uses TRBV6-4 and TRBJ1-2, with 8 bases identical to TRBD1. The germline V gene encodes CDR1 MRHNA and CDR2 SNTAGT. The junction had 14 bases not matched to a gene; V was cut back by 6 bases and J by 5 bases. This CDR3 is 16 amino acids long. CDR3 amino acids: CASRGPGQVDLYGYTF. The DNA for the CDR3 is TGTGCCAGCAGGGGACCGGGACAGGTGGATCTTTATGGCTACACCTTC.

This clone appeared a few times. The chain joins TRBV9 to TRBJ1-1; D is possibly TRBD1 (5 bases). This CDR3 contains 14 residues. CDR1 is SGDLS, CDR2 YYNGEE, per germline. V dropped 3 bases and J dropped 3 bases, with 12 bases sitting between them. In nucleotides, the CDR3 is TGTGCCAGCAGCGATGGGGGTCTGGACACTGAAGCTTTCTTT. Translation gives CASSDGGLDTEAFF.